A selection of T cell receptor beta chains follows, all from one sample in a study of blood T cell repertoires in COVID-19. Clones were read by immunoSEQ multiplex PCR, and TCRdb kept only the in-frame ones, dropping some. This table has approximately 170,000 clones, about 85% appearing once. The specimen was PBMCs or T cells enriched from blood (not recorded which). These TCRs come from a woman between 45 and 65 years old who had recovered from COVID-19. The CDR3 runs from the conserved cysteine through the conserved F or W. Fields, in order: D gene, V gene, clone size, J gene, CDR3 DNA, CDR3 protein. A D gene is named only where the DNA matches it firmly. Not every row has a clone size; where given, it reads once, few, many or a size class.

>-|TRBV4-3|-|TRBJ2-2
TGCGCCAGCAGCCAAGATCCAGAATTCACCGGGGAGCTGTTTTTT
CASSQDPEFTGELFF
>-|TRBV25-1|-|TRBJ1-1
TGTGCCAGCAGTGACGGGGAGAGGTACACTGAAGCTTTCTTT
CASSDGERYTEAFF
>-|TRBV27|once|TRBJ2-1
TGTGCCAGCAGCCCTAGCCGAAACTCCTACAATGAGCAGTTCTTC
CASSPSRNSYNEQFF
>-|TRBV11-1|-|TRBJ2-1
TGTGCCAGCAGCCTACTTACAGGGGGGGATGAGCAGTTCTTC
CASSLLTGGDEQFF
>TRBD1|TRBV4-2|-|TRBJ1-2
TGTGCCAGCAGCCAAGATCAGGGGGTAGGTGGCTACACCTTC
CASSQDQGVGGYTF
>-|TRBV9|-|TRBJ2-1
TGTGCCAGCAGCCCCCGGGACAAATTCAATGAGCAGTTCTTC
CASSPRDKFNEQFF
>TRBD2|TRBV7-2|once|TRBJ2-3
TGTGCCAGCAGCCCCCGGACTAGCGGAGCCACAGATACGCAGTATTTT
CASSPRTSGATDTQYF
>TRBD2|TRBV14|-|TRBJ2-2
TGTGCCAGCAGCCAAAGGGGCGGCCTAGCGGGGGAGATCACCGGGGAGCTGTTTTTT
CASSQRGGLAGEITGELFF
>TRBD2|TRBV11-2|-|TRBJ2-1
TGTGCCAGCTCCCACGGGGCGCTAGCGGGGGCGGGCTCCTACAATGAGCAGTTCTTC
CASSHGALAGAGSYNEQFF
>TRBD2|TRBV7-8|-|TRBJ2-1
TGTGCCAGCAGCTTACGGGCACTAGCGGGGGGATACAATGAGCAGTTCTTC
CASSLRALAGGYNEQFF
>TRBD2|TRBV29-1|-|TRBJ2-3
TGCAGCGTTGAAGTCTGGCGGGGGGCAGCAGATACGCAGTATTTT
CSVEVWRGAADTQYF
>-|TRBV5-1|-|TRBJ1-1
TGCGCCAGCAGCTTGGCCACGGGGGAAGCTTTCTTT
CASSLATGEAFF
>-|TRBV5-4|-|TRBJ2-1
TGTGCCAGCAGCTTGGCCGCCGGGAACTACAATGAGCAGTTCTTC
CASSLAAGNYNEQFF
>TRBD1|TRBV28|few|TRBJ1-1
TGTGCCAGCAGCCACAGGGGAGAATACACTGAAGCTTTCTTT
CASSHRGEYTEAFF
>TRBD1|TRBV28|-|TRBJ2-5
TGTGCCAGTTCGACGGACAGGGAAGAGACCCAGTACTTC
CASSTDREETQYF
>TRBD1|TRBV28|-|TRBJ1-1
TGTGCCAGCAGGGGACAGCTGAACACTGAAGCTTTCTTT
CASRGQLNTEAFF
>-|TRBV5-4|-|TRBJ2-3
TGTGCCAGCAGCCGACGGGAAGATACGCAGTATTTT
CASSRREDTQYF
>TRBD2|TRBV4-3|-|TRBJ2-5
TGCGCCAGCAGCCATCTTCTAGCGGGTGGAGAGACCCAGTACTTC
CASSHLLAGGETQYF
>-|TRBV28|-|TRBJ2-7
TGTGCCATCCAACAGGGGGAGGGCACCTACGAGCAGTACTTC
CAIQQGEGTYEQYF
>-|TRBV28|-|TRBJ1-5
TGTGCCAGCAGTTCCGACGGGAACCAGCATTTT
CASSSDGNQHF
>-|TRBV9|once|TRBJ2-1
TGTGCCAGCAGCGTACGGGGAGGCGGGGCCCTCAATGAGCAGTTCTTC
CASSVRGGGALNEQFF
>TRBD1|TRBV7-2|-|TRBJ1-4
TGTGCCAGCAGCCCGAGGGGGACAGGGGATGAAAAACTGTTTTTT
CASSPRGTGDEKLFF
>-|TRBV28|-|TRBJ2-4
TGTGCCAGCAGTTTAGAAGACAGAAGCATTCAGTACTTC
CASSLEDRSIQYF
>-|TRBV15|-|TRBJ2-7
TGTGCCACCAGCAGAGAACGAGGCACCTACGAGCAGTACTTC
CATSRERGTYEQYF
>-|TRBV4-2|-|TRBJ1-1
TGTGCCAGCAGCCAAGAAAGGAGTCTCACTGAAGCTTTCTTT
CASSQERSLTEAFF
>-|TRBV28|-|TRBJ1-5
TGTGCCAGCACCGAGGGATCAGGCAATCAGCCCCAGCATTTT
CASTEGSGNQPQHF
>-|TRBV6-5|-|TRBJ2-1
TGTGCCAGCGGAAGACAGTCCTACAATGAGCAGTTCTTC
CASGRQSYNEQFF
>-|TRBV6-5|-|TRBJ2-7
TGTGCCAGCAGTTACTCGAGGCTGGCATCCTACGAGCAGTACTTC
CASSYSRLASYEQYF
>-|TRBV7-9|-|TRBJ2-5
TGTGCCAGCAGCTGGTACGGGACACCTCAAGAGACCCAGTACTTC
CASSWYGTPQETQYF
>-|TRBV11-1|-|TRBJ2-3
TGTGCCAGCAGCCCTGGTGGGGGGGCTACGCAGTATTTT
CASSPGGGATQYF
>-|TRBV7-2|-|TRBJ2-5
TGTGCCAGCAGCTTAGGATCAGGGGCGAAGACCCAGTACTTC
CASSLGSGAKTQYF
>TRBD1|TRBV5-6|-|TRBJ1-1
TGTGCCAGCAGCCACAGGGGATTGGGCACTGAAGCTTTCTTT
CASSHRGLGTEAFF
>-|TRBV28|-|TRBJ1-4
TGTGCCAGCAGTCTCGCGGGGGGGGACTGGTTTTTT
CASSLAGGDWFF
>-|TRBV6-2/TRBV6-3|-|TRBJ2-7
TGTGCCAGCAGTTACAATCTCCCCGAGCAGTACTTC
CASSYNLPEQYF
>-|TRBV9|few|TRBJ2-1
TGTGCCAGCAGCGTAGGAGGCAGCGGATACAATGAGCAGTTCTTC
CASSVGGSGYNEQFF
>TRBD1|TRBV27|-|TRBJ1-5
TGTGCCAGCAGTGTCTCCGGGACAGGAAGTCAGCCCCAGCATTTT
CASSVSGTGSQPQHF
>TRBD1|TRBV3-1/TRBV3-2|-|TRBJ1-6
TGTGCCAGCAGATCCGGGACAGGGCTATTCTCACCCCTCCACTTT
CASRSGTGLFSPLHF
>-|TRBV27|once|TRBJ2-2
TGTGCCAGCAGTTTATTCCAGGACAGAGTGGTTAGGGAGCTGTTTTTT
CASSLFQDRVVRELFF
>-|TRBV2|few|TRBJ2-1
TGTGCCAGCAGGGCGGAGCTTAGGGGAACTTACAATGAGCAGTTCTTC
CASRAELRGTYNEQFF
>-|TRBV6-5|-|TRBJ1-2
TGTGCCAGCAGCGGGGCAGGGGTTGGCTACACCTTC
CASSGAGVGYTF
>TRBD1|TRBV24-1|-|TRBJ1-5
TGTGCCACCAGCCAGGGGGTTAACGGCAATCAGCCCCAGCATTTT
CATSQGVNGNQPQHF
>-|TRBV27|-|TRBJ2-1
TGTGCCAGCAGTTTTGGGGCCGGAGCGAGCATTTCCTACAATGAGCAGTTCTTC
CASSFGAGASISYNEQFF
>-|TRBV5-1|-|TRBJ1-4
TGCGCCAGCAGCTTGGGAGGCCTCGCAACTAATGAAAAACTGTTTTTT
CASSLGGLATNEKLFF
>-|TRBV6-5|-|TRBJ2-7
TGTGCCAGCAGTTACTCGTGGGGCGGAGACGAGCAGTACTTC
CASSYSWGGDEQYF
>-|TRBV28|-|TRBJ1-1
TGTGCCAGCACGGTGAACACTGAAGCTTTCTTT
CASTVNTEAFF
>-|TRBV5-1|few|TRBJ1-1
TGCGCCAGCAGCTTGCTAGCTGAGAACACTGAAGCTTTCTTT
CASSLLAENTEAFF
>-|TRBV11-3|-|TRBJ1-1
TGTGCCAGCAGCTTGGAAGGGGACACTGAAGCTTTCTTT
CASSLEGDTEAFF
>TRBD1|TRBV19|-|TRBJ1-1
TGTGCCAGTAGTCCGACAGGGGGCTTCGCTGAAGCTTTCTTT
CASSPTGGFAEAFF
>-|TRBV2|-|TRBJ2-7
TGTGCCAGCAAGCCTTACGTTTTTGCCAACGAGCAGTACTTC
CASKPYVFANEQYF
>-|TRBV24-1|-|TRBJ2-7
TGTGCCACCAGTCGAGAGCAGCGAAGGATCTTCTACGAGCAGTACTTC
CATSREQRRIFYEQYF
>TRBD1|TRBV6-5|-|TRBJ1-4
TGTGCCAGCAGTTACGGGAAGAGGGGGCGATGGGAAAAACTGTTTTTT
CASSYGKRGRWEKLFF
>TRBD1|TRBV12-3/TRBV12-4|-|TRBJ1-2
TGTGCCAGCAGTACCCGGGACAGCTATGGCTACACCTTC
CASSTRDSYGYTF
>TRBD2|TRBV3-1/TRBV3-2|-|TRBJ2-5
TGTGCCAGCAGCCGCGGGACTAGCGGGGGGCAGAAGACCCAGTACTTC
CASSRGTSGGQKTQYF
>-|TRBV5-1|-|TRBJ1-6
TGCGCCAGCAGCTTGCAGCCCTTGCCCCAGGGTTCCCTCCACTTT
CASSLQPLPQGSLHF
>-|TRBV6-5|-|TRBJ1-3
TGTGCCAGCAGTTACTTCAATAGGCCCGGGTTAAACACCATATATTTT
CASSYFNRPGLNTIYF
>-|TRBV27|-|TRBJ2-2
TGTGCCAGCAGTTACTGGGCCGCACCCGGGGAGCTGTTTTTT
CASSYWAAPGELFF
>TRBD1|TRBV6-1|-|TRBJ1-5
TGTGCCAGCAGTGTGGGGACAGGGGACGCACGGGGCAATCAGCCCCAGCATTTT
CASSVGTGDARGNQPQHF
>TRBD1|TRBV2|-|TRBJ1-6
TGTGCCAGCAGTTGGACAGGGGGGTCACCCCTCCACTTT
CASSWTGGSPLHF
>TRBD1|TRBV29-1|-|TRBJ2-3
TGCAGCGTTGCCCCGGGACAGACTACAGATACGCAGTATTTT
CSVAPGQTTDTQYF